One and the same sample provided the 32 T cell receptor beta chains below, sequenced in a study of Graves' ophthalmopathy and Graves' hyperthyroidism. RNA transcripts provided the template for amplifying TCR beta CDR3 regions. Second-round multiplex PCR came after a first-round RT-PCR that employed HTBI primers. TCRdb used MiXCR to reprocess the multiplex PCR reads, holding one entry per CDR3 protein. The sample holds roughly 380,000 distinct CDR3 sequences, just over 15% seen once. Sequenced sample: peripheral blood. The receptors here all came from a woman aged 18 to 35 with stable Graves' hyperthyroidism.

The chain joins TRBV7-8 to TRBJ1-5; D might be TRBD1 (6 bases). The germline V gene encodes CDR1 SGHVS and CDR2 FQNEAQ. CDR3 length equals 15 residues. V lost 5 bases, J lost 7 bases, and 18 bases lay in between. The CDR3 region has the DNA TGTGCCAGCAGCCCCTCACAGGGTTTGGGGCAGCCCCAGCATTTT. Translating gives CASSPSQGLGQPQHF. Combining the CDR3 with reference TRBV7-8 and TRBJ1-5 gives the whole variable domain GAGVSQSPRYKVAKRGQDVALRCDPISGHVSLFWYQQALGQGPEFLTYFQNEAQLDKSGLPSDRFFAERPEGSVSTLKIQRTQQEDSAVYLCASSPSQGLGQPQHFGDGTRLSIL.

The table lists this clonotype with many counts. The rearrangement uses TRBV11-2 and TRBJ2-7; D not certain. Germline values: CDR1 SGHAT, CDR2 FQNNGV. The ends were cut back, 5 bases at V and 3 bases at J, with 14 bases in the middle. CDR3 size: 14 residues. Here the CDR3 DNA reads TGTGCCAGCAGCCGTGCGACGGAATTCTACGAGCAGTACTTC. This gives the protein CASSRATEFYEQYF. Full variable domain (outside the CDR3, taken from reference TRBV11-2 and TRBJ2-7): EAGVAQSPRYKIIEKRQSVAFWCNPISGHATLYWYQQILGQGPKLLIQFQNNGVVDDSQLPKDRFSAERLKGVDSTLKIQPAKLEDSAVYLCASSRATEFYEQYFGPGTRLTVT.

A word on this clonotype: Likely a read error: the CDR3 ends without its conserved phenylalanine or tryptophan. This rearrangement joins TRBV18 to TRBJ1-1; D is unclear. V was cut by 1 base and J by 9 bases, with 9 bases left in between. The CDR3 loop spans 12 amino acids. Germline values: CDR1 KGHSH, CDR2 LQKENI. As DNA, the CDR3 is TGTGCCAGCTCACCACGGAAGAACCAAGCTTTCTCT. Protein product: CASSPRKNQAFS.

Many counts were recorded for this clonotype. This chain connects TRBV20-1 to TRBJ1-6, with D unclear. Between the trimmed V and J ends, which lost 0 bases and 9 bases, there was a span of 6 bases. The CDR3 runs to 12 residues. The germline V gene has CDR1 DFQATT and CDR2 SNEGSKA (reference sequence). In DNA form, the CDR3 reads TGCAGTGCTAGAGATATCTCTTCACCCCTCCACTTT. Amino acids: CSARDISSPLHF.

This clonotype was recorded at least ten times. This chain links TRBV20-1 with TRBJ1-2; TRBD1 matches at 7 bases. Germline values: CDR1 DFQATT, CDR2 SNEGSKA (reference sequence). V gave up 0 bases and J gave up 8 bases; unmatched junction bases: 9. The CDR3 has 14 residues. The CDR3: CSARDLSGTAGYTF. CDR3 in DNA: TGCAGTGCTAGAGATCTCTCGGGGACAGCCGGCTACACCTTC.

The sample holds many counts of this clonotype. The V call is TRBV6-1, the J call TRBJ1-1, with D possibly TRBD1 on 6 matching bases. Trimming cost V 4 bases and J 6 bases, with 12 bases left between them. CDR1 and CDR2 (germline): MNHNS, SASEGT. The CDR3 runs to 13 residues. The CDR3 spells CASSARGGPEAFF. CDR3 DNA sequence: TGTGCCAGCAGTGCCAGGGGAGGGCCTGAAGCTTTCTTT.

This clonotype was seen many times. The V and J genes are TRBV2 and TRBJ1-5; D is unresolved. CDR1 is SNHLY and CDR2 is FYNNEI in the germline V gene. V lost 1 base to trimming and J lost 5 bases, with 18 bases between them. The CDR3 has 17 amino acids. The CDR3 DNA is TGTGCCAGCAGTGAAGGTCCTGTTGCGCCCATAGATCAGCCCCAGCATTTT. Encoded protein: CASSEGPVAPIDQPQHF.

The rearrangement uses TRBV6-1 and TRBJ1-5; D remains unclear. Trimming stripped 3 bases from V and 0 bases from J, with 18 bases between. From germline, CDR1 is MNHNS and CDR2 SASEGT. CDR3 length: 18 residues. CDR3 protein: CASSEALKRLYSNQPQHF. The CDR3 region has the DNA TGTGCCAGCAGTGAGGCCTTAAAACGTCTATATAGCAATCAGCCCCAGCATTTT.

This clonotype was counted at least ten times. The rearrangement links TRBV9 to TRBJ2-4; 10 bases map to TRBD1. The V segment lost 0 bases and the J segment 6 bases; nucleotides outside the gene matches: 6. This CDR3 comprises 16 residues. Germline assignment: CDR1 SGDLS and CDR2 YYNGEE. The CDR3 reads CASSVAHRTGGNIQYF. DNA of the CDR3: TGTGCCAGCAGCGTAGCCCATCGGACAGGGGGAAACATTCAGTACTTC.

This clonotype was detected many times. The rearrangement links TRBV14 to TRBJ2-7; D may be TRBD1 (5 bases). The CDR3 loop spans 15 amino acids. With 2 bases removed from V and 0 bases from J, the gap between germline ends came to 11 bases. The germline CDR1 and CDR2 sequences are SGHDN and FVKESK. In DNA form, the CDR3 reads TGTGCCAGCAGCCAAAAGGGGAATCCCTCCTACGAGCAGTACTTC. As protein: CASSQKGNPSYEQYF.

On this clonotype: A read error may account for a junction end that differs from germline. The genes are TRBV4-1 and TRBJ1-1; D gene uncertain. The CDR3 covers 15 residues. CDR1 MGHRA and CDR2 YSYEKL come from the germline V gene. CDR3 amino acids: CASSRGFGANAEAFF. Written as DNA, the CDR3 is TGCGCCAGCAGCCGAGGATTCGGTGCGAACGCTGAAGCTTTCTTT.

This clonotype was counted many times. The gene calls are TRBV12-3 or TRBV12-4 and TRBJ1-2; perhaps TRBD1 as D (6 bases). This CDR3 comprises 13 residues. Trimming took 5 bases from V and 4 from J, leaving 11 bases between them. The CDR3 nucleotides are TGTGCCAGCAGTGGAGGGGGGGGCTATGGCTACACCTTC. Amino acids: CASSGGGGYGYTF.

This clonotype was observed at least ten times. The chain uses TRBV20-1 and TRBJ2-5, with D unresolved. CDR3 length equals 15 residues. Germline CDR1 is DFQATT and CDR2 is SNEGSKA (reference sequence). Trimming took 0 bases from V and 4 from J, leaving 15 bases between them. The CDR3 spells CSARDISGWGETQYF. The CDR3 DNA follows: TGCAGTGCTAGAGATATTTCCGGCTGGGGAGAGACCCAGTACTTC.

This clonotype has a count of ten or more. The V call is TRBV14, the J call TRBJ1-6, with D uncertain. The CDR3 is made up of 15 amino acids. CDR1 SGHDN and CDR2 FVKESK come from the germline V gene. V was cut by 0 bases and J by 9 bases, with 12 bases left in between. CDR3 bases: TGTGCCAGCAGCCAAGAACAAGGCTACGTTTCACCCCTCCACTTT. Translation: CASSQEQGYVSPLHF.

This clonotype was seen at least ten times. CDR3 sequence reads: CASSYTWSSGANVLTF. The CDR3 nucleotides are TGTGCCAGCAGTTATACCTGGAGCTCTGGGGCCAACGTCCTGACTTTC. V and J are TRBV6-5 and TRBJ2-6; D ambiguous. This CDR3 is built from 16 residues. Looked up from germline, CDR1 is MNHEY and CDR2 is SVGAGI. V lost 3 bases, J lost 0 bases, and 9 bases lay in between.

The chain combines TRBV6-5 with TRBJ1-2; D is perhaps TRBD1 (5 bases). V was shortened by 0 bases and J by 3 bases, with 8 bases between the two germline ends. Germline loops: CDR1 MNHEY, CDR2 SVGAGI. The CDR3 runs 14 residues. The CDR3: CASSYSSGYYGYTF. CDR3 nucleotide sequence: TGTGCCAGCAGTTACTCGTCAGGGTACTATGGCTACACCTTC.

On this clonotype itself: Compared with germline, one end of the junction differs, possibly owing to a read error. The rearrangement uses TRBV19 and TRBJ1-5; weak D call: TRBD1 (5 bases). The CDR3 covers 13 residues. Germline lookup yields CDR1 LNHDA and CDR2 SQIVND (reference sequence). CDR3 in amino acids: CASSIVGDQPQHF. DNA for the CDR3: TGTGCCAGTAGTATAGTAGGGGATCAGCCTCAGCATTTT. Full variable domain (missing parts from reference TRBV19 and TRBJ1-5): DGGITQSPKYLFRKEGQNVTLSCEQNLNHDAMYWYRQDPGQGLRLIYYSQIVNDFQKGDIAEGYSVSREKKESFPLTVTSAQKNPTAFYLCASSIVGDQPQHFGDGTRLSIL.

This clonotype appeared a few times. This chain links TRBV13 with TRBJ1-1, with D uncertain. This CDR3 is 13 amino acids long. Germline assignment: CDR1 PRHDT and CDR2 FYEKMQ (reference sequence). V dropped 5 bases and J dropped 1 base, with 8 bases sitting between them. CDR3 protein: CASSHRQNTEAFF. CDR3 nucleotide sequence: TGTGCCAGCAGCCACCGACAGAACACTGAAGCTTTCTTT.

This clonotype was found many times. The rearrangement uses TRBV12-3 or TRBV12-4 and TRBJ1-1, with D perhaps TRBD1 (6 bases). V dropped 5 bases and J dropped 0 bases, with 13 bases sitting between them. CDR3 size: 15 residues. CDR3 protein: CASSPPQGLNTEAFF. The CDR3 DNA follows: TGTGCCAGCAGTCCACCACAGGGCTTGAACACTGAAGCTTTCTTT.

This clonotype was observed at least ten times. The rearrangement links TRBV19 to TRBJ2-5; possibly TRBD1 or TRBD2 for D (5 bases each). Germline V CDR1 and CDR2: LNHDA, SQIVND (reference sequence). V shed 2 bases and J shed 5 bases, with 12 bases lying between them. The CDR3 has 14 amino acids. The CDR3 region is CASSISRGAETQYF. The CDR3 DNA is TGTGCCAGTAGTATAAGTAGGGGAGCGGAGACCCAGTACTTC. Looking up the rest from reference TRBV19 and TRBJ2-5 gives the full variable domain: DGGITQSPKYLFRKEGQNVTLSCEQNLNHDAMYWYRQDPGQGLRLIYYSQIVNDFQKGDIAEGYSVSREKKESFPLTVTSAQKNPTAFYLCASSISRGAETQYFGPGTRLLVL.

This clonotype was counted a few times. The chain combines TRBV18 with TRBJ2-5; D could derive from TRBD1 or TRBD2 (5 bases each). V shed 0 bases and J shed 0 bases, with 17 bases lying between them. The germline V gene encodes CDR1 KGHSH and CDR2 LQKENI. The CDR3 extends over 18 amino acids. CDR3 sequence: CASSPPVVEGPYQETQYF. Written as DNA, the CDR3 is TGTGCCAGCTCACCACCGGTCGTAGAGGGGCCGTACCAAGAGACCCAGTACTTC.

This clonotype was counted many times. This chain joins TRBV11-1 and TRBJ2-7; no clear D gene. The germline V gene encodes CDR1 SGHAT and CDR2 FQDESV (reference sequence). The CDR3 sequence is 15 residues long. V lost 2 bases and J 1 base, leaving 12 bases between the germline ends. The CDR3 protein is CASSLPPLPSYEQYF. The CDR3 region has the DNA TGTGCCAGCAGCTTACCCCCATTACCTTCCTACGAGCAGTACTTC.

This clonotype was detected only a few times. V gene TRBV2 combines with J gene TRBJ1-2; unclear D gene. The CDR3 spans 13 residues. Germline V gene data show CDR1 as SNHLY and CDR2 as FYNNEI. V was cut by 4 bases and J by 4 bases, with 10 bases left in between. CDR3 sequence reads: CASSVVSLYGYTF. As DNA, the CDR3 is TGTGCCAGCAGTGTGGTGAGCCTCTATGGCTACACCTTC.

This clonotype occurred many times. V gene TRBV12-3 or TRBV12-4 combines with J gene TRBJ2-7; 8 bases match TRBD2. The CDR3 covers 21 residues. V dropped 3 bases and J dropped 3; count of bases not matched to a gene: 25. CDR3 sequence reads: CASSFGRRGVPTGGAFYEQYF. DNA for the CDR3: TGTGCCAGCAGTTTTGGGAGGCGGGGGGTCCCGACTGGAGGGGCCTTCTACGAGCAGTACTTC.

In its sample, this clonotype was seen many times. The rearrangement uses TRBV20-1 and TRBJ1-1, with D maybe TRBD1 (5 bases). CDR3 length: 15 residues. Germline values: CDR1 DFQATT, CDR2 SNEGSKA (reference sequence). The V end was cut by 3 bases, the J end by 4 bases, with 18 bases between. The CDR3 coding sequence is TGCAGTGCTAGCGGGGGGGTGATGAAACGCACTGAAGCTTTCTTT. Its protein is CSASGGVMKRTEAFF.

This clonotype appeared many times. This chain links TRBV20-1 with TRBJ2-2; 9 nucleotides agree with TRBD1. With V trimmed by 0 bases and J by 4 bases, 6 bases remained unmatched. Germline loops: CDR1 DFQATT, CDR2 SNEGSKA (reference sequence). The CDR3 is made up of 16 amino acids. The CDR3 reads CSARDLTGGSTGELFF. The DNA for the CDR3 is TGCAGTGCTAGAGATTTGACAGGGGGTAGCACCGGGGAGCTGTTTTTT.

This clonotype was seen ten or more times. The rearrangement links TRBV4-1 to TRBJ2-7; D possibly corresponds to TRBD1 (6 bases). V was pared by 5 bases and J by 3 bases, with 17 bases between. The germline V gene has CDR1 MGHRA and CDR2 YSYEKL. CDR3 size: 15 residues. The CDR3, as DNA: TGCGCCAGCAGCTATTACTCACAGGGTGTCTACGAGCAGTACTTC. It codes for CASSYYSQGVYEQYF.

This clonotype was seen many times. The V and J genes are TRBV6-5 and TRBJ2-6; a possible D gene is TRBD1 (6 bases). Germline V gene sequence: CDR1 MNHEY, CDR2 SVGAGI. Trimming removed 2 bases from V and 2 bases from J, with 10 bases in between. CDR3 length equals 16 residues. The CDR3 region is CASSYQGGAGANVLTF. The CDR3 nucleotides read TGTGCCAGCAGTTACCAAGGGGGAGCTGGGGCCAACGTCCTGACTTTC.

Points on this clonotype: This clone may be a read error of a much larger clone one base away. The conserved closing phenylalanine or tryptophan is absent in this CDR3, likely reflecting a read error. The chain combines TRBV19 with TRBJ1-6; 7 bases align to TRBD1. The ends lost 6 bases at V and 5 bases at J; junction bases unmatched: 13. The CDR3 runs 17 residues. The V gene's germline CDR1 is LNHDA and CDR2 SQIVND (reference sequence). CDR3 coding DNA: TGTGCCAGTAGCAGACAGGGACATTTCGTTAATAATTCACCCCTCCACTCT. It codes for CASSRQGHFVNNSPLHS.

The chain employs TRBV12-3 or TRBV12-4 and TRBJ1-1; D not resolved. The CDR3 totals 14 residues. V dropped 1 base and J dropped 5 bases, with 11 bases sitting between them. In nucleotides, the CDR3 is TGTGCCAGCAGTTTAGTGGCAGAAAAGACTGAAGCTTTCTTT. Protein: CASSLVAEKTEAFF.

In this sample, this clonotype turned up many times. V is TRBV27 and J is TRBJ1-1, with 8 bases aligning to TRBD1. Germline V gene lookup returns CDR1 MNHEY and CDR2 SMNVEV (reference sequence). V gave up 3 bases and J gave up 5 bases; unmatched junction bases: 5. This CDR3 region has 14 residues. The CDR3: CASSFRDRKTEAFF. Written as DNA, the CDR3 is TGTGCCAGCAGTTTCCGGGACAGGAAAACTGAAGCTTTCTTT.

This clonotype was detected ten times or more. The CDR3 bases are TGTGCCAGCAGCCGACAGCAGGGGAATTCACCCCTCCACTTT. It specifies CASSRQQGNSPLHF. V and J are TRBV12-3 or TRBV12-4 and TRBJ1-6; D perhaps matches TRBD1 (6 bases). The CDR3 runs 14 residues. V dropped 6 bases and J dropped 7 bases, with 13 bases sitting between them.